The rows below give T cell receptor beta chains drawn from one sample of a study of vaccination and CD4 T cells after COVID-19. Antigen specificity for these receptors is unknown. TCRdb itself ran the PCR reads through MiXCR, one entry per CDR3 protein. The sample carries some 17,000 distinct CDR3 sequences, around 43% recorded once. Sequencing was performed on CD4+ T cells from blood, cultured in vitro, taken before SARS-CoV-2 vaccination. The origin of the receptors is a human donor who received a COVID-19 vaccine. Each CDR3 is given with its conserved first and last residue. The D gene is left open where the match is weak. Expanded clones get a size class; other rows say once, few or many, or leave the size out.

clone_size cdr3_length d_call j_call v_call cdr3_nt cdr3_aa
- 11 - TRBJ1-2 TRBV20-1 TGCAGTGCTAGCAGGGGTTCGGGCTACACCTTC CSASRGSGYTF
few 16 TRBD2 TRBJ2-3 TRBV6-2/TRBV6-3 TGTGCCAGCAGACCGACTAGCGGGGGGGCCGGAGATACGCAGTATTTT CASRPTSGGAGDTQYF
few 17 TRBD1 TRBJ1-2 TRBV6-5 TGTGCCAGCAGTAACTCCCCTGGACAGGGGGCTCACTATGGCTACACCTTC CASSNSPGQGAHYGYTF
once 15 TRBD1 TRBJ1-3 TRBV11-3 TGTGCCAGCAGCCGCGGAGGGGGCGCTGGAAACACCATATATTTT CASSRGGGAGNTIYF
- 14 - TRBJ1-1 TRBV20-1 TGCAGTGCTCGAGAGGTCAGGGGACCCACTGAAGCTTTCTTT CSAREVRGPTEAFF
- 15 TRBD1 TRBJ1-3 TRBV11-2 TGTGCCAGCAGCTTAACAGGACAGGGAGGAAACACCATATATTTT CASSLTGQGGNTIYF
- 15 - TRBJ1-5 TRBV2 TGTGCTAGCAGTGGGGAACAGGGAAGCAATCAGCCCCAGCATTTT CASSGEQGSNQPQHF
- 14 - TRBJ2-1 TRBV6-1 TGTGCCAGCACCGAAAGGTCCGGTTACAATGAGCAGTTCTTC CASTERSGYNEQFF
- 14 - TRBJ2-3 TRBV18 TGTGCCAGCTCACCAATTTCGGGCACAGATACGCAGTATTTT CASSPISGTDTQYF
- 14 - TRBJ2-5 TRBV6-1 TGTGCCAGCAGTGAAGTTATAGGGCTAGAGACCCAGTACTTC CASSEVIGLETQYF
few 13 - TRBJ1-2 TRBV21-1 TGTGCCAGCAGCAAGGTGGGGGACTATGGCTACACCTTC CASSKVGDYGYTF
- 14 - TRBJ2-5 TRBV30 TGTGCCTGGAGTGGACTTGCCTCCCGAGAGACCCAGTACTTC CAWSGLASRETQYF
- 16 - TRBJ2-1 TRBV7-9 TGTGCCAGCAGCCCGGGGGACAGGCGGGGGAACAATGAGCAGTTCTTC CASSPGDRRGNNEQFF